This TCR beta chain was sequenced during a study of identical twins. There are many counts of this clonotype. V lost 0 bases and J lost 2, with 12 bases in between. CDR3 size: 16 residues. Germline V gene data show CDR1 as LGHNA and CDR2 as YNFKEQ. Template switching introduced a universal primer site, and the cDNA bore unique molecular identifiers. TCRdb ran MiXCR on the 5' RACE reads and lists one entry per CDR3 protein. The repertoire holds 250,000 to 350,000 distinct CDR3 sequences, 9.5% seen once, with 6% to 8.5% in the top ten. This sample also appeared in a second study, on yellow fever vaccine responses in identical twins.

The source material was CD8+ T cells sorted from blood. This sequence was found in a woman between 18 and 30 years old in good health. V and J are TRBV4-2 and TRBJ2-3, with unresolved D. CDR3 loop: CASSQDRTTYTDTQYF. The CDR3, as DNA: TGTGCCAGCAGCCAAGATCGAACTACCTACACAGATACGCAGTATTTT.